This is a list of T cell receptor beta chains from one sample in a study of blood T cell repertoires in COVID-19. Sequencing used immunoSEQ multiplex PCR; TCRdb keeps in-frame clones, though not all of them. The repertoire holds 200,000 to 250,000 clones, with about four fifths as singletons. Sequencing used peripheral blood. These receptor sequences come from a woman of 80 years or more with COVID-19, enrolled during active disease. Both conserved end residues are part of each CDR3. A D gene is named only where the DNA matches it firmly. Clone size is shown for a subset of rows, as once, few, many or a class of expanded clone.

CASSPGGPRDYGYTF	TGTGCCAGCAGCCCGGGAGGTCCGAGGGATTATGGCTACACCTTC	.	TRBV5-4	TRBJ1-2	.
CASSLGGRNEQYF	TGTGCCAGCAGCTTAGGCGGGCGTAACGAGCAGTACTTC	.	TRBV7-8	TRBJ2-7	.
CASRTRGGYTF	TGTGCCAGTCGGACAAGGGGAGGCTACACCTTC	.	TRBV19	TRBJ1-2	.
CATVRGRGGNTEAFF	TGTGCCACCGTCAGGGGGCGCGGGGGGAACACTGAAGCTTTCTTT	TRBD1	TRBV15	TRBJ1-1	few
CAWRQGMHEKLFF	TGTGCCTGGAGACAGGGAATGCATGAAAAACTGTTTTTT	.	TRBV30	TRBJ1-4	.
CSVGQQGTGNTEAFF	TGCAGCGTTGGACAGCAGGGGACAGGGAACACTGAAGCTTTCTTT	TRBD1	TRBV29-1	TRBJ1-1	.
CASSATSRKNNEQFF	TGTGCCAGCAGTGCCACTAGTCGCAAAAACAATGAGCAGTTCTTC	.	TRBV3-1/TRBV3-2	TRBJ2-1	.
CASTHGGYEKLFF	TGTGCCAGCACTCACGGGGGTTACGAAAAACTGTTTTTT	.	TRBV6-5	TRBJ1-4	few
CASSEGGLAGIQETQYF	TGTGCCAGCAGCGAGGGTGGACTAGCGGGCATCCAAGAGACCCAGTACTTC	TRBD2	TRBV9	TRBJ2-5	.
CASSPRGGGDQPQHF	TGTGCCAGCTCACCTAGAGGAGGGGGGGATCAGCCCCAGCATTTT	.	TRBV18	TRBJ1-5	.
CASSLSGVGVYEQYF	TGTGCCAGCAGCCTCTCGGGAGTGGGGGTCTACGAGCAGTACTTC	.	TRBV27	TRBJ2-7	.